One TCR beta chain is described in this entry. These data belong to a study of CD8 T cells in ankylosing spondylitis. TCRdb re-called the 5' RACE reads through MiXCR, storing one row per CDR3 protein. The data hold a few hundred thousand distinct CDR3 sequences, with less than 25% observed a single time. Germline CDR1 is SGHDT and CDR2 is YYEEEE. The CDR3 is 14 residues long. Trimming took off 7 bases at V and 5 bases at J, with 18 bases between the two ends. V and J are TRBV5-6 and TRBJ2-5, with a tentative D call TRBD2 (6 bases). Specimen: blood, either unsorted or a sorted T cell fraction (not recorded which). This TCR was sampled from a female donor with ankylosing spondylitis or in good health (not recorded which). The DNA for the CDR3 is TGTGCCAGCTCGGCCTTGGGGAGGAGGGAGACCCAGTACTTC. It encodes CASSALGRRETQYF.